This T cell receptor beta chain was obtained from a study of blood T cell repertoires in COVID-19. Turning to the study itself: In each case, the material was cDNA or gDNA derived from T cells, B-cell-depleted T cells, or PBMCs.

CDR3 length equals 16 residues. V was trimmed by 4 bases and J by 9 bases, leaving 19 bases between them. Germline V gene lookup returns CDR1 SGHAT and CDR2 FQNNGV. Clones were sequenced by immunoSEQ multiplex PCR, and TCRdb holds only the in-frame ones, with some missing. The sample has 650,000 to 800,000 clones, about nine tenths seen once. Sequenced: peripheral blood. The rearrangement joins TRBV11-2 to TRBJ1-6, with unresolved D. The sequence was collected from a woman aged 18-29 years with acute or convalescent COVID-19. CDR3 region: CASSSPDEWAVSPLHF. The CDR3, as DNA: TGTGCCAGCAGCTCGCCCGATGAGTGGGCTGTTTCACCCCTCCACTTT.